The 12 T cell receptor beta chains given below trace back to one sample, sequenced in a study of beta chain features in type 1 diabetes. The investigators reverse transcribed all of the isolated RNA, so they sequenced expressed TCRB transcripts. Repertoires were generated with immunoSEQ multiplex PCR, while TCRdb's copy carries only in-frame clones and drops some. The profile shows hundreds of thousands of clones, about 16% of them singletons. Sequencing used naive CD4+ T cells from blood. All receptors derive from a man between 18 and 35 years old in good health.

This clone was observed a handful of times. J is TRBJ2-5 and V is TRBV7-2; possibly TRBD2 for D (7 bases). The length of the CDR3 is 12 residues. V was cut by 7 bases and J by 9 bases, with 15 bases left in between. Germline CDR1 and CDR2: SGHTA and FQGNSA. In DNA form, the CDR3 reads TGTGCCAGCACCAGGAACGGGGGGCCCCAGTACTTC. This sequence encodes CASTRNGGPQYF.

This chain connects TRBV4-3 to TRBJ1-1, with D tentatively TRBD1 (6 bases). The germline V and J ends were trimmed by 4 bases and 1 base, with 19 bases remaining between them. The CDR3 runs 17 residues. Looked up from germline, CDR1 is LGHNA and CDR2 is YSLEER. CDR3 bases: TGCGCCAGCAGCCTCAACTACGGGGGACACAAGAACACTGAAGCTTTCTTT. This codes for CASSLNYGGHKNTEAFF.

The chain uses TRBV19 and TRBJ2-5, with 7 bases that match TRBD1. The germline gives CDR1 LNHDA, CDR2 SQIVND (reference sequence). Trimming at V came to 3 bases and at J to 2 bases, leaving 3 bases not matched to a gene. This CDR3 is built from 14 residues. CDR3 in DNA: TGTGCCAGTAGTATTCCAGGGGGACAAGAGACCCAGTACTTC. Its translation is CASSIPGGQETQYF. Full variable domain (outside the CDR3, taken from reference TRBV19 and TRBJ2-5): DGGITQSPKYLFRKEGQNVTLSCEQNLNHDAMYWYRQDPGQGLRLIYYSQIVNDFQKGDIAEGYSVSREKKESFPLTVTSAQKNPTAFYLCASSIPGGQETQYFGPGTRLLVL.

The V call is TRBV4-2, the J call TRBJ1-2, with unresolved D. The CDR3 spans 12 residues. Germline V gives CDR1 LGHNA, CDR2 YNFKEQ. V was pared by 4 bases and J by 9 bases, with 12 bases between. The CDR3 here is CASSPMADSYTF. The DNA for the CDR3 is TGTGCCAGCAGCCCTATGGCGGATAGCTACACCTTC.

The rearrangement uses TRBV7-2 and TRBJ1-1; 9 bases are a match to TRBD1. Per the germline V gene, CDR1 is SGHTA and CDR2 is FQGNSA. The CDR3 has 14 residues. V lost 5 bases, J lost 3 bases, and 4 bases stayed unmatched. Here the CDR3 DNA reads TGTGCCAGCAGCGTGACAGGGGGGGACACTGAAGCTTTCTTT. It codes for CASSVTGGDTEAFF.

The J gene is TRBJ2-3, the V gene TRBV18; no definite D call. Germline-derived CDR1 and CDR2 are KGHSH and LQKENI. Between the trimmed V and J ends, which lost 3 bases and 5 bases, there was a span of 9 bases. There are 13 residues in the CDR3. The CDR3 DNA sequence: TGTGCCAGCTCACCGAACCTGGGAGATACGCAGTATTTT. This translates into CASSPNLGDTQYF.

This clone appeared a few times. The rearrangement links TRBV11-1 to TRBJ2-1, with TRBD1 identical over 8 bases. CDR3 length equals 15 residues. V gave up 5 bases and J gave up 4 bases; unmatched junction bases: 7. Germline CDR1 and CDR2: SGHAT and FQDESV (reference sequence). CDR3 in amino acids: CASSPLGQAYNEQFF. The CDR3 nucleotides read TGTGCCAGCAGCCCCTTGGGACAGGCGTACAATGAGCAGTTCTTC. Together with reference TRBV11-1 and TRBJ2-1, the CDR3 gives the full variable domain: EAEVAQSPRYKITEKSQAVAFWCDPISGHATLYWYRQILGQGPELLVQFQDESVVDDSQLPKDRFSAERLKGVDSTLKIQPAELGDSAMYLCASSPLGQAYNEQFFGPGTRLTVL.

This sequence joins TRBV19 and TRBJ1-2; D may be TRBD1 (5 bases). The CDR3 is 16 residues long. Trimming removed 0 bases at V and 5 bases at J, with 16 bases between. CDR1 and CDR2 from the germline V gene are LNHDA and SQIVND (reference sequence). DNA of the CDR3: TGTGCCAGTAGTATAGATCGTCGGGACCAACCGTATGGCTACACCTTC. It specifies CASSIDRRDQPYGYTF.

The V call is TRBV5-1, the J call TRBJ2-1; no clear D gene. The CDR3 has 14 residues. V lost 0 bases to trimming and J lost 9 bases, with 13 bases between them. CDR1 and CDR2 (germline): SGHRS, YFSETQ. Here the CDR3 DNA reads TGCGCCAGCAGCTTGGCGCTGGGAACCCGTGAGCAGTTCTTC. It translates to CASSLALGTREQFF.

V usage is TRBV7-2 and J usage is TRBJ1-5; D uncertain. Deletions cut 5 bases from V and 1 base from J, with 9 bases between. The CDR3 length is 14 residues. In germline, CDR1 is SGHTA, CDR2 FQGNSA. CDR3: CASSPSGSNQPQHF. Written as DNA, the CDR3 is TGTGCCAGCAGCCCGAGTGGGAGCAATCAGCCCCAGCATTTT.

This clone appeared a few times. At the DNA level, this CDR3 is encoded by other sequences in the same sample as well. CDR3 sequence (DNA): TGCAGTGCTAGAGGAGGGCATGGCTACACCTTC. Its protein is CSARGGHGYTF. The V gene is TRBV20-1, the J gene TRBJ1-2; D gene uncertain. The CDR3 length is 11 residues. Germline V gene data show CDR1 as DFQATT and CDR2 as SNEGSKA (reference sequence). V was clipped by 1 base and J by 6 bases, with 6 bases between them.

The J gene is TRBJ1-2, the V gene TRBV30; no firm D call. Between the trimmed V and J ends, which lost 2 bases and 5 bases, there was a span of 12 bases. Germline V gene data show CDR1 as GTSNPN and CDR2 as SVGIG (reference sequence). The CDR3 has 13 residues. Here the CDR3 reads CAWSQPPGYGYTF. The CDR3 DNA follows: TGTGCCTGGAGTCAGCCCCCAGGTTATGGCTACACCTTC. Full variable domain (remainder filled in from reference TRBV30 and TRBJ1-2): SQTIHQWPATLVQPVGSPLSLECTVEGTSNPNLYWYRQAAGRGLQLLFYSVGIGQISSEVPQNLSASRPQDRQFILSSKKLLLSDSGFYLCAWSQPPGYGYTFGSGTRLTVV.